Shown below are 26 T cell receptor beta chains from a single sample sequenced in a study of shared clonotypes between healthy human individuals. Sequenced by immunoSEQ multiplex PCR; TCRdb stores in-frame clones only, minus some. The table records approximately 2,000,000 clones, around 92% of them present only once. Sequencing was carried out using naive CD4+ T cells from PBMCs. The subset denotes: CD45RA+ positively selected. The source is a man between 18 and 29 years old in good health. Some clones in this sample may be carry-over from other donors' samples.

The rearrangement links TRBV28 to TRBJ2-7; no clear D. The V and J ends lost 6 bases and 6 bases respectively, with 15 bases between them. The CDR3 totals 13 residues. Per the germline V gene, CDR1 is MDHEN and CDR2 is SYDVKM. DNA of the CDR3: TGTGCCAGCAGCCTTATTACTACGTCCGAGCAGTACTTC. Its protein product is CASSLITTSEQYF.

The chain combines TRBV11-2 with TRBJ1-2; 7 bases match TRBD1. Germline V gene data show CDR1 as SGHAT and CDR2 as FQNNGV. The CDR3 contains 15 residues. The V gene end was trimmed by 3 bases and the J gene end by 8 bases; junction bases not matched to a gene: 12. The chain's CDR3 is CASSFFTGEGSGYTF. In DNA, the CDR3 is TGTGCCAGCAGCTTCTTCACAGGGGAGGGTTCAGGCTACACCTTC.

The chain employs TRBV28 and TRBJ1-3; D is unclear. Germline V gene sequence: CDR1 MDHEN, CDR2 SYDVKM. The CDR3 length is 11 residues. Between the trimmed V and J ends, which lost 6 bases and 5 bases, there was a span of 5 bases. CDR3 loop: CASSDRNTIYF. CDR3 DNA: TGTGCCAGCAGCGACAGAAACACCATATATTTT.

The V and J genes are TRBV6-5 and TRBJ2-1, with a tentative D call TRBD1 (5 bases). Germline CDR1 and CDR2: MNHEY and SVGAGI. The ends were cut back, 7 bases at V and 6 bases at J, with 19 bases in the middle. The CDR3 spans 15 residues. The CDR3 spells CASTQGPQGSNEQFF. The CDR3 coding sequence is TGTGCCAGCACCCAAGGGCCGCAGGGAAGCAATGAGCAGTTCTTC.

CDR3 in DNA: TGTGCCAGCAGCGTAGGGACACAGGCAGATACGCAGTATTTT. Protein product: CASSVGTQADTQYF. The V call is TRBV9, the J call TRBJ2-3; the D gene is possibly TRBD1 (5 bases). The CDR3 totals 14 residues. The germline CDR1 and CDR2 sequences are SGDLS and YYNGEE. Trimming took off 0 bases at V and 4 bases at J, with 9 bases between the two ends.

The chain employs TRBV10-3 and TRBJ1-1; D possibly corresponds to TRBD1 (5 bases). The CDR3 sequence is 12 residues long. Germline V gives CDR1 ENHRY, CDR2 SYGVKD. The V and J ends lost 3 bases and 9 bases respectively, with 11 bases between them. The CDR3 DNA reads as TGTGCCATCAGTGAAGGGGCAGAGAAAGCTTTCTTT. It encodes CAISEGAEKAFF.

CDR3 sequence reads: CASSLDGKLFF. The CDR3 DNA reads TGTGCCAGCAGCTTAGACGGGAAACTGTTTTTT. V is TRBV11-2 and J is TRBJ1-4; no clear D gene. Trimming took 0 bases from V and 11 from J, leaving 4 bases between them. Germline V gene data show CDR1 as SGHAT and CDR2 as FQNNGV. The CDR3 runs to 11 residues.

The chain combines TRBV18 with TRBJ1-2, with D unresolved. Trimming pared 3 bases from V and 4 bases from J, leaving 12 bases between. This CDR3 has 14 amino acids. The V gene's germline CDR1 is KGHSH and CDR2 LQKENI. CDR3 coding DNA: TGTGCCAGCTCACCTAGACAACCTCTCTATGGCTACACCTTC. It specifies CASSPRQPLYGYTF.

The CDR3 region has the DNA TGTGCCAGCAGTGAGACGGGACGGTTGAACACTGAAGCTTTCTTT. Its translation: CASSETGRLNTEAFF. The chain couples TRBV2 to TRBJ1-1; a weak D match, TRBD1 (5 bases). CDR3 length: 15 residues. Germline CDR1 reads SNHLY; CDR2 reads FYNNEI. The V gene lost 3 bases and the J gene lost 0 bases, with 11 bases spanning the gap.

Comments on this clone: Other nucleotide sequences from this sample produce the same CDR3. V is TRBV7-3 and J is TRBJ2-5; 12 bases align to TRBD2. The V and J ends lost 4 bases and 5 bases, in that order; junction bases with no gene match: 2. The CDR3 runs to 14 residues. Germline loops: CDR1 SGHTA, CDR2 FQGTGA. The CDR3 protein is CASSSGLAGETQYF. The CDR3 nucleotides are TGTGCCAGCAGCTCAGGACTAGCGGGGGAGACCCAGTACTTC.

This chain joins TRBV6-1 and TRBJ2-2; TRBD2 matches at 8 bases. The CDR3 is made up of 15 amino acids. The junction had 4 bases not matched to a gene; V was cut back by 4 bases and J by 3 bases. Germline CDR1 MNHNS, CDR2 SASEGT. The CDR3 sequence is CASSVSGSHTGELFF. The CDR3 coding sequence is TGTGCCAGCAGTGTAAGCGGGAGTCACACCGGGGAGCTGTTTTTT.

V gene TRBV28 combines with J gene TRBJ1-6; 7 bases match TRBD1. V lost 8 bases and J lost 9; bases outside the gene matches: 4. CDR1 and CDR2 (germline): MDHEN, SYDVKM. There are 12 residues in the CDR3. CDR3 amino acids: CASRGGSSPLHF. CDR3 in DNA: TGTGCCAGCCGAGGGGGCAGTTCACCCCTCCACTTT.

CDR3 protein: CASSPNVPSGRAGDTQYF. CDR3 bases: TGTGCCAGCAGCCCTAATGTCCCTAGCGGGAGGGCTGGAGATACGCAGTATTTT. The chain joins TRBV5-4 to TRBJ2-3, with 12 bases aligning to TRBD2. The CDR3 sequence is 18 residues long. CDR1 SGHNT and CDR2 YYREEE come from the germline V gene (reference sequence). V was clipped by 4 bases and J by 5 bases; unmatched bases: 14.

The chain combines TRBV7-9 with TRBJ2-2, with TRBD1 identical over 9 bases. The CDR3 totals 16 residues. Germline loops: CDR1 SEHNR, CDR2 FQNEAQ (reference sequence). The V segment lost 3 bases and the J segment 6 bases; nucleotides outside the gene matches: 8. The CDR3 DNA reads TGTGCCAGCAGCTTCTCACAGGGGGCCCGTTCCGGGGAGCTGTTTTTT. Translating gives CASSFSQGARSGELFF.

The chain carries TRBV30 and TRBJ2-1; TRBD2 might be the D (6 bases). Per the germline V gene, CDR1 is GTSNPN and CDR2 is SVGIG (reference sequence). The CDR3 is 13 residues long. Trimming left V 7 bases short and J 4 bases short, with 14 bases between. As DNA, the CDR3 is TGTGCCTTAGATCGGGGGTTTTACAATGAGCAGTTCTTC. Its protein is CALDRGFYNEQFF. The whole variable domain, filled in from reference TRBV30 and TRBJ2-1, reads SQTIHQWPATLVQPVGSPLSLECTVEGTSNPNLYWYRQAAGRGLQLLFYSVGIGQISSEVPQNLSASRPQDRQFILSSKKLLLSDSGFYLCALDRGFYNEQFFGPGTRLTVL.

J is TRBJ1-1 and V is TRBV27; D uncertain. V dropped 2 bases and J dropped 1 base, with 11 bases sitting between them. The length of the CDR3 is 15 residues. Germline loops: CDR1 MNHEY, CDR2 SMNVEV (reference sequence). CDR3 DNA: TGTGCCAGCAGTTTAGGGTCTCGAAAGAACACTGAAGCTTTCTTT. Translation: CASSLGSRKNTEAFF.

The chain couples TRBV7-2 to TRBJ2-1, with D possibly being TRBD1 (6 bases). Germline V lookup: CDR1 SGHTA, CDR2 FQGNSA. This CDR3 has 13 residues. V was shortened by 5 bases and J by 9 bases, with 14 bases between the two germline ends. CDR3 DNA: TGTGCCAGCAGCCAGACAGGAAGAGGTGAGCAGTTCTTC. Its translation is CASSQTGRGEQFF.

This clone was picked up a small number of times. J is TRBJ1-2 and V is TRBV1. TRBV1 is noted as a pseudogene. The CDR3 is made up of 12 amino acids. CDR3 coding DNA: TGCACCCCCTACCAAGTTAACTATGGCTACACCTTC. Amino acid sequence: CTPYQVNYGYTF.

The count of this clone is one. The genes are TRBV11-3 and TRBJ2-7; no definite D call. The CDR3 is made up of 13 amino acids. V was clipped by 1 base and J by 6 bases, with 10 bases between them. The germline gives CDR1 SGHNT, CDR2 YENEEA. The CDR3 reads CASSLGKPGEQYF. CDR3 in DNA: TGTGCCAGCAGCTTAGGGAAACCGGGCGAGCAGTACTTC.

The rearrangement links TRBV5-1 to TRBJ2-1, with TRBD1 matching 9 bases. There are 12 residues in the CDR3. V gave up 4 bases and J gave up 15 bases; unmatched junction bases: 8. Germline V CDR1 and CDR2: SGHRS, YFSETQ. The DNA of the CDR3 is TGCGCCAGCAGCGTCGAACAGGGGGCTAGGTTCTTC. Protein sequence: CASSVEQGARFF.

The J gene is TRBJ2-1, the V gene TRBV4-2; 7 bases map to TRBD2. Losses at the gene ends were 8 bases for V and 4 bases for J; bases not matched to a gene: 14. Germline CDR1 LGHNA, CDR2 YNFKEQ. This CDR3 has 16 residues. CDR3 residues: CASERFVGEGYNEQFF. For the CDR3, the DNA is TGTGCCAGCGAAAGATTTGTGGGGGAGGGTTACAATGAGCAGTTCTTC.

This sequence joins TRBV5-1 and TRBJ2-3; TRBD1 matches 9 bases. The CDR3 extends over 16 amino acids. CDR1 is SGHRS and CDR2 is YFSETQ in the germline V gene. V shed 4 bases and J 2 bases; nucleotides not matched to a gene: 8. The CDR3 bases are TGCGCCAGCAGCCCGGGGACAGGGCCCCCCACAGATACGCAGTATTTT. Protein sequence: CASSPGTGPPTDTQYF.

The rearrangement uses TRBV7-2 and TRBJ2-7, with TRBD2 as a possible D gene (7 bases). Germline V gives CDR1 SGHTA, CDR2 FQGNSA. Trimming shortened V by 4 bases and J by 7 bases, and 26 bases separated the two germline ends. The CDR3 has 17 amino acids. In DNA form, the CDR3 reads TGTGCCAGCAGCTCACGCCGGCCCGGGGGGCCCCGGTGGGAGCAGTACTTC. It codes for CASSSRRPGGPRWEQYF. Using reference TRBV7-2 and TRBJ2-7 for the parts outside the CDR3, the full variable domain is GAGVSQSPSNKVTEKGKDVELRCDPISGHTALYWYRQSLGQGLEFLIYFQGNSAPDKSGLPSDRFSAERTGGSVSTLTIQRTQQEDSAVYLCASSSRRPGGPRWEQYFGPGTRLTVT.

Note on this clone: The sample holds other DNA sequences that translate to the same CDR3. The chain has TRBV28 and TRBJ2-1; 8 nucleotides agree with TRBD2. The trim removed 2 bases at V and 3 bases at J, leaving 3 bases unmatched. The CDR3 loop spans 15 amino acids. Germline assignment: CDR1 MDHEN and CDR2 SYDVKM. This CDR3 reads CASSLAGLGYNEQFF. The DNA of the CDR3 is TGTGCCAGCAGTTTAGCGGGACTAGGCTACAATGAGCAGTTCTTC.

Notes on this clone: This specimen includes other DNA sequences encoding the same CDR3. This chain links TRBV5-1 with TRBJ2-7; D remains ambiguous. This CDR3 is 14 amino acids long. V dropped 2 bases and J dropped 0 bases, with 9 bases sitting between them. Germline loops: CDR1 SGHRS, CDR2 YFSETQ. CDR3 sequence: CASSLSASSYEQYF. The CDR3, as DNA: TGCGCCAGCAGCTTAAGCGCTAGCTCCTACGAGCAGTACTTC.

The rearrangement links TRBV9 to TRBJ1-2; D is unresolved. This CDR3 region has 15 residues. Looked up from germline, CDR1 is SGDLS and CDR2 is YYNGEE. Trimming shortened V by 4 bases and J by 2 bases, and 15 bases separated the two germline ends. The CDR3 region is CASSPYPSINYGYTF. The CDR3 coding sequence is TGTGCCAGCAGCCCCTATCCCTCGATCAACTATGGCTACACCTTC.